This TCR beta chain was documented in a study of neurological immune-mediated disorders. In this sample, this clonotype turned up many times. TCRdb fed the 5' RACE reads into MiXCR, producing one record per CDR3 protein. Among more than 55,000 distinct CDR3 sequences, 9.7% were seen once, and the ten largest hold under 15%. Time point denoted: longitudinal time-point 2. The specimen was PBMCs. This receptor was obtained from a man younger than 40 in good health.

CDR3 DNA: TGTGCCAGCAGCTTGGGACGGACCTCCACAGATACGCAGTATTTT. This sequence encodes CASSLGRTSTDTQYF. This chain joins TRBV11-1 and TRBJ2-3; D tentatively reads TRBD1 or TRBD2 (5 bases each). This CDR3 comprises 15 residues. Germline values: CDR1 SGHAT, CDR2 FQDESV (reference sequence). V shed 3 bases and J shed 2 bases, with 12 bases lying between them. The full variable domain, in which reference TRBV11-1 and TRBJ2-3 provide the parts outside the CDR3, is EAEVAQSPRYKITEKSQAVAFWCDPISGHATLYWYRQILGQGPELLVQFQDESVVDDSQLPKDRFSAERLKGVDSTLKIQPAELGDSAMYLCASSLGRTSTDTQYFGPGTRLTVL.